This T cell receptor beta chain was retrieved from a study of blood T cells in healthy people across ages. A word on this clonotype: The target antigen is unknown.

Together with a sample-barcoded 5' primer, a J-beta primer mix was included in a second PCR lasting about 6 to 11 cycles. TCRdb re-derived calls from the 5' RACE reads in MiXCR, one entry per CDR3 protein. The sample carries around 1.5 million distinct CDR3 sequences, approximately 59% recorded once. Drawing of peripheral blood yielded 7.5 to 10 milliliters from each donor. Study results and limitations: Both higher diversity and more naive CD4+ cells marked long-lived donors when set against aged donors.

Germline CDR1 is MRHNA and CDR2 is SNTAGT. The CDR3 runs 13 residues. The V end lost 7 bases, the J end lost 9 bases, and 16 bases lay between the germline ends. This receptor was taken from a man aged 18 to 29 in good health. The chain is built from TRBV6-4 and TRBJ1-5; D is possibly TRBD1 (6 bases). The material sequenced was blood. The CDR3 protein is CASTGGQWAPQHF. In DNA form, the CDR3 reads TGTGCCAGCACTGGGGGCCAGTGGGCGCCCCAGCATTTT.